This T cell receptor beta chain is from a study of CD8 T cells in Susac syndrome. With 0 bases removed from V and 11 bases from J, the gap between germline ends came to 17 bases. The germline CDR1 and CDR2 sequences are LNHNV and YYDKDF (reference sequence). This CDR3 comprises 14 residues. RNA in amounts of 0.5 to 1 ug was reverse transcribed with random hexamers. An immunoSEQ multiplex PCR amplified TCR beta CDR3 over 54 Vbeta and 13 Jbeta. TCRdb analysed the immunoSEQ multiplex PCR reads with MiXCR anew, one entry per CDR3 protein. Among over 150,000 distinct CDR3 sequences listed, 95% to 96% were seen once.

Sequenced input: CD4+ T cells from PBMCs. This rearrangement joins TRBV15 to TRBJ2-7; tentatively, D is TRBD1 (5 bases). The sequence derives from a human donor with Susac syndrome. CDR3 DNA: TGTGCCACCAGCAGAGATCTACTTAGGGGAAGGAAGTACTTC. Encoded protein: CATSRDLLRGRKYF.